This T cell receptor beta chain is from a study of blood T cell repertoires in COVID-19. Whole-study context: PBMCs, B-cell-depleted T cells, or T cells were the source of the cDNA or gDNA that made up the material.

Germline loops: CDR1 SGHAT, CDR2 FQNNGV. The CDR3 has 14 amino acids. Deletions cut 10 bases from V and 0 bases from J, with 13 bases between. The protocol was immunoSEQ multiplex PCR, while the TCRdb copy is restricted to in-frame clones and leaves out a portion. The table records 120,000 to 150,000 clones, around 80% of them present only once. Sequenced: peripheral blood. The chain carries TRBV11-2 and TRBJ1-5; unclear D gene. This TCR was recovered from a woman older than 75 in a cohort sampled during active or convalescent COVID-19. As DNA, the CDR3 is TGTGCCACCAAGCCGGTTTTTAGCAATCAGCCCCAGCATTTT. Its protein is CATKPVFSNQPQHF.